The 21 T cell receptor beta chains below were found in one sample sequenced in a study of OX40 agonist ivuxolimab in advanced cancers. The protocol was immunoSEQ multiplex PCR, while the TCRdb copy is restricted to in-frame clones and leaves out a portion. The data show under 85,000 clones, around 89% seen once. The specimen comprised CD4+ or CD8+ T cells sorted from blood, sampled in a trial of the OX40 agonist ivuxolimab. The receptors were gathered from an adult with an advanced solid tumor such as melanoma, head and neck, liver or kidney cancer.

This chain connects TRBV5-1 to TRBJ2-7, with D perhaps TRBD1 or TRBD2 (7 bases each). Germline assignment: CDR1 SGHRS and CDR2 YFSETQ. Trimming took 3 bases from V and 5 from J, leaving 18 bases between them. The CDR3 has 15 residues. The CDR3 here is CASSWGGQNSDEQYF. The CDR3 coding sequence is TGCGCCAGCAGCTGGGGGGGACAGAACTCAGACGAGCAGTACTTC.

The V call is TRBV2, the J call TRBJ1-4, with 9 bases fitting TRBD1. CDR3 size: 13 residues. Germline values: CDR1 SNHLY, CDR2 FYNNEI. J gave up 7 bases and V 4 bases, and 1 base lay outside the gene matches. CDR3 residues: CASSGQGVEKLFF. The CDR3 nucleotides read TGTGCCAGCAGTGGACAGGGGGTTGAAAAACTGTTTTTT.

The chain has TRBV6-1 and TRBJ1-1; 7 positions match TRBD1. Per the germline V gene, CDR1 is MNHNS and CDR2 is SASEGT. The CDR3 loop spans 14 amino acids. V shed 3 bases, J shed 4 bases, and the junction held 5 bases outside the gene matches. The CDR3 sequence: CASSEQGGFTEAFF. CDR3 bases: TGTGCCAGCAGTGAGCAGGGGGGTTTCACTGAAGCTTTCTTT.

The genes are TRBV6-6 and TRBJ1-1; D remains ambiguous. The CDR3 extends over 13 amino acids. CDR1 and CDR2 (germline): MNHNY, SVGAGI (reference sequence). Trimming pared 0 bases from V and 7 bases from J, leaving 9 bases between. Written as DNA, the CDR3 is TGTGCCAGCAGTTACTCGGAAAGAAGTGAAGCTTTCTTT. Translation gives CASSYSERSEAFF.

This clone was found once. The V call is TRBV7-8, the J call TRBJ2-1; 11 positions agree with TRBD2. The trim removed 5 bases at V and 8 bases at J, leaving 8 bases unmatched. This CDR3 is built from 15 residues. The V gene's germline CDR1 is SGHVS and CDR2 FQNEAQ. CDR3 coding DNA: TGTGCCAGCAGCCCAATAGCGGGGGGGATCTATGAGCAGTTCTTC. It translates to CASSPIAGGIYEQFF.

V is TRBV9 and J is TRBJ1-6; D is possibly TRBD1 (5 bases). The CDR3 totals 14 residues. V dropped 0 bases and J dropped 10 bases, with 11 bases sitting between them. Looked up from germline, CDR1 is SGDLS and CDR2 is YYNGEE. CDR3 loop: CASSVAVGESPLHF. CDR3 nucleotides: TGTGCCAGCAGCGTAGCTGTGGGGGAATCACCCCTCCACTTT.

The CDR3 nucleotides are TGTGCCAGCAGTGAAGGCCCTCAGGGATATGGCTACACCTTC. Encoded protein: CASSEGPQGYGYTF. The chain carries TRBV25-1 and TRBJ1-2; tentative D call: TRBD1 (5 bases). The CDR3 is 14 amino acids. V was shortened by 2 bases and J by 5 bases, with 12 bases between the two germline ends. Per the germline V gene, CDR1 is MGHDK and CDR2 is SYGVNS.

The chain joins TRBV4-1 to TRBJ1-2, with 9 bases that match TRBD1. The CDR3 is 15 amino acids. J gave up 1 base and V 1 base, and 1 base lay outside the gene matches. The germline V gene has CDR1 MGHRA and CDR2 YSYEKL. DNA for the CDR3: TGCGCCAGCAGCCAAGTGGGACAGGGTAACTATGGCTACACCTTC. Protein product: CASSQVGQGNYGYTF.

This clone appeared a single time. The V call is TRBV5-4, the J call TRBJ2-7, with a weak D call TRBD1 (6 bases). Germline CDR1 and CDR2: SGHNT and YYREEE (reference sequence). Deletions cut 1 base from V and 2 bases from J, with 10 bases between. The CDR3 has 14 residues. The CDR3 reads CASSLISGAYEQYF. CDR3 nucleotides: TGTGCCAGCAGCTTGATTTCAGGGGCCTACGAGCAGTACTTC.

The chain joins TRBV5-1 to TRBJ2-1; 10 bases line up with TRBD2. CDR3 length: 16 amino acids. Germline CDR1 is SGHRS and CDR2 is YFSETQ. Trimming cost V 2 bases and J 8 bases; bases outside gene matches: 10. The CDR3 region is CASSLGGAGGRYEQFF. The DNA for the CDR3 is TGCGCCAGCAGCTTAGGGGGAGCGGGAGGGCGCTATGAGCAGTTCTTC.

This chain uses TRBV6-1 with TRBJ2-7; D possibly corresponds to TRBD2 (6 bases). Germline V gene lookup returns CDR1 MNHNS and CDR2 SASEGT. Deletions cut 7 bases from V and 2 bases from J, with 15 bases between. This CDR3 comprises 14 residues. Written as DNA, the CDR3 is TGTGCCAGCACCGCGGGACCTACGGCCTACGAGCAGTACTTC. It specifies CASTAGPTAYEQYF.

This clone has just one count. This chain links TRBV4-2 with TRBJ1-4; 8 nucleotides agree with TRBD1. Losses at the gene ends were 3 bases for V and 7 bases for J; bases not matched to a gene: 7. Germline V gene sequence: CDR1 LGHNA, CDR2 YNFKEQ. The CDR3 sequence is 15 residues long. The CDR3: CASSQQTGVTEKLFF. Written as DNA, the CDR3 is TGTGCCAGCAGCCAGCAGACAGGGGTCACTGAAAAACTGTTTTTT.

This clone has only one observation. The rearrangement joins TRBV4-2 to TRBJ2-3; D might be TRBD2 (5 bases). Trimming shortened V by 1 base and J by 0 bases, and 11 bases separated the two germline ends. This CDR3 spans 16 amino acids. Germline values: CDR1 LGHNA, CDR2 YNFKEQ. The CDR3 nucleotides read TGTGCCAGCAGCCAAGGCGGGTCCGCTAGCACAGATACGCAGTATTTT. Protein sequence: CASSQGGSASTDTQYF.

This chain uses TRBV9 with TRBJ1-2; tentatively, D is TRBD1 (5 bases). The germline V gene encodes CDR1 SGDLS and CDR2 YYNGEE. The CDR3 contains 13 residues. Trimming cost V 2 bases and J 7 bases, with 12 bases left between them. The CDR3, as DNA: TGTGCCAGCAGCGTTGCCGGGACGAGTGGCTACACCTTC. Translating gives CASSVAGTSGYTF.

The rearrangement joins TRBV6-1 to TRBJ1-2, with TRBD1 identical over 12 bases. This CDR3 has 17 residues. In germline, CDR1 is MNHNS, CDR2 SASEGT. Trimming at V came to 4 bases and at J to 7 bases, leaving 13 bases not matched to a gene. The CDR3 sequence: CASSVGTGGSVGLGYTF. Written as DNA, the CDR3 is TGTGCCAGCAGTGTGGGGACAGGGGGCTCGGTAGGACTTGGCTACACCTTC.

This chain uses TRBV6-6 with TRBJ2-4; no firm D call. This CDR3 is 14 amino acids long. Germline-derived CDR1 and CDR2 are MNHNY and SVGAGI (reference sequence). Trimming took off 5 bases at V and 7 bases at J, with 15 bases between the two ends. The CDR3 loop reads CASSPPRQSNIQYF. In DNA, the CDR3 is TGTGCCAGCAGTCCCCCCAGGCAGTCGAACATTCAGTACTTC.

This rearrangement joins TRBV19 to TRBJ1-2; D is perhaps TRBD1 (6 bases). Germline V gene sequence: CDR1 LNHDA, CDR2 SQIVND (reference sequence). V was pared by 8 bases and J by 4 bases, with 17 bases between. CDR3 length equals 14 residues. The CDR3 loop is CASGNRGAGYGYTF. In DNA form, the CDR3 reads TGTGCCAGTGGGAATCGGGGGGCAGGCTATGGCTACACCTTC.

V and J are TRBV6-1 and TRBJ2-7, with 7 positions matching TRBD1. The ends lost 6 bases at V and 6 bases at J; junction bases unmatched: 11. Germline V gene data show CDR1 as MNHNS and CDR2 as SASEGT. The CDR3 is 14 residues long. The DNA for the CDR3 is TGTGCCAGCAGCGAACAGGGGTACACCCTCGAGCAGTACTTC. It yields the protein CASSEQGYTLEQYF.

The CDR3 DNA is TGTGCCACCAGCGCAACAGGAGGACAGGGGTATGGAAACACCATATATTTT. Encoded protein: CATSATGGQGYGNTIYF. This rearrangement joins TRBV15 to TRBJ1-3; TRBD1 aligns across 9 bases. Unmatched junction bases numbered 11, after V lost 5 bases and J lost 3 bases. The CDR3 totals 17 residues. Germline V gene lookup returns CDR1 LNHNV and CDR2 YYDKDF (reference sequence).

This rearrangement joins TRBV4-2 to TRBJ2-1; the match to TRBD2 covers 12 bases. V was clipped by 4 bases and J by 5 bases; unmatched bases: 18. This CDR3 region has 20 residues. Germline loops: CDR1 LGHNA, CDR2 YNFKEQ. The CDR3 protein is CASSPADGLAGGIRNNEQFF. In DNA, the CDR3 is TGTGCCAGCAGCCCCGCCGACGGGCTAGCGGGGGGGATAAGGAACAATGAGCAGTTCTTC.

V and J are TRBV7-9 and TRBJ1-1, with TRBD1 identical over 7 bases. This CDR3 is built from 14 residues. The junction had 6 bases not matched to a gene; V was cut back by 1 base and J by 7 bases. Germline CDR1 and CDR2: SEHNR and FQNEAQ (reference sequence). Written as DNA, the CDR3 is TGTGCCAGCAGCTTAGGGACAGGTCAACTTGAAGCTTTCTTT. This translates into CASSLGTGQLEAFF.